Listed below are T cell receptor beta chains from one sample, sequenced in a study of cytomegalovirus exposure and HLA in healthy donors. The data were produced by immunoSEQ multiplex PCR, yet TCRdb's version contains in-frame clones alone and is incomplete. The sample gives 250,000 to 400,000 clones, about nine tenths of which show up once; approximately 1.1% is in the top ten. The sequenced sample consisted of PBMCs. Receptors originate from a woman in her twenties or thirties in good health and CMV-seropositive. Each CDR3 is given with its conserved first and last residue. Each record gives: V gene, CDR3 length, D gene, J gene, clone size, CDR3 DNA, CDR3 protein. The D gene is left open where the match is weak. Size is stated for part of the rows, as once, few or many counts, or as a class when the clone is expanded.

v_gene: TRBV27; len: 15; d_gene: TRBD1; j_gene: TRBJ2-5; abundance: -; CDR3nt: TGTGCCAGCAGTTTGTCCGGGACAGGGATAAAGACCCAGTACTTC; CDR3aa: CASSLSGTGIKTQYF
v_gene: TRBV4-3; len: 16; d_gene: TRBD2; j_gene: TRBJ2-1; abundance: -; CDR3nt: TGCGCCAGCAGCCAAGATTTAGCGGGTGGGAACAATGAGCAGTTCTTC; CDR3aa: CASSQDLAGGNNEQFF
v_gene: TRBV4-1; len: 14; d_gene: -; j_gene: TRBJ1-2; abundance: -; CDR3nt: TGCGCCAGCAGCCACGCTGGGGGGGCTGGTGGCTACACCTTC; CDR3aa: CASSHAGGAGGYTF
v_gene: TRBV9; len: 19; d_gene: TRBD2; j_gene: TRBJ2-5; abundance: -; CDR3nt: TGTGCCAGCAGCGTCGGCCCTGGACTAGCGGGGGATACGGAGGAGACCCAGTACTTC; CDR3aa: CASSVGPGLAGDTEETQYF
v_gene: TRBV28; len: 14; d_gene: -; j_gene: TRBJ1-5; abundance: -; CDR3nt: TGTGCCAGCAGTTTTATGTTAAGCAATCAGCCCCAGCATTTT; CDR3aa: CASSFMLSNQPQHF
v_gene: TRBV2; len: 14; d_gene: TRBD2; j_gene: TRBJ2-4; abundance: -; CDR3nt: TGTGCCAGCAGCCAGCGGGATACCAAAAACATTCAGTACTTC; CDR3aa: CASSQRDTKNIQYF
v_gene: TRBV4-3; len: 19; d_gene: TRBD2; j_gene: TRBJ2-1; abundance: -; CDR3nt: TGCGCCAGCAGCCAAGGTCGTCTAGCGGGAGGGTCTGGTTACAATGAGCAGTTCTTC; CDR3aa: CASSQGRLAGGSGYNEQFF
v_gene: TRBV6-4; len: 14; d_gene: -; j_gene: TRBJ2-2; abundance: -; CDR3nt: TGTGCCAGCTCGAGGGACTCCTCCACCGGGGAGCTGTTTTTT; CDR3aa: CASSRDSSTGELFF
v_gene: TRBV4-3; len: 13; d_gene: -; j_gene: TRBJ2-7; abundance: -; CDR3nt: TGCGCCAGCAGCCCCAGTGAAAGCTACGAGCAGTACTTC; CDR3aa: CASSPSESYEQYF
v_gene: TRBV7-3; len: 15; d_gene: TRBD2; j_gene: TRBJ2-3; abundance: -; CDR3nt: TGTGCCAGCAGCCCCAGCGGGATCGGCACAGATACGCAGTATTTT; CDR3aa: CASSPSGIGTDTQYF
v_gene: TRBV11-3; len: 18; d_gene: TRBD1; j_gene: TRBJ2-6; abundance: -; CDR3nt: TGTGCCAGCAGCCCGAGGACAGGGGGCGAGTCTGGGGCCAACGTCCTGACTTTC; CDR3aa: CASSPRTGGESGANVLTF
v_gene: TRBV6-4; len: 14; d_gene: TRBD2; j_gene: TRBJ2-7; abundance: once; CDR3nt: TGTGCCAGCAGTCCCCTAGCGGGAGCCCACGAGCAGTACTTC; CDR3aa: CASSPLAGAHEQYF
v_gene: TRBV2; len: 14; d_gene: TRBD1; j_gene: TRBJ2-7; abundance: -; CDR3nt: TGTGCCAGCAGTCGGGACAGGGGGGTTTACGAGCAGTACTTC; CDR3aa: CASSRDRGVYEQYF
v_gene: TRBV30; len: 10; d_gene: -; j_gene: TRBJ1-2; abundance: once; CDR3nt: TGTGCCTGGAGAAGGCTCGTCGAGCGCTTC; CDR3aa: CAWRRLVERF
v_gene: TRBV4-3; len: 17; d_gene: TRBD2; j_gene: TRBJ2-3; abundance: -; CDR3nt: TGCGCCAGCAGCCAAGATCATTGGAGCGGGACCACAGATACGCAGTATTTT; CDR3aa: CASSQDHWSGTTDTQYF
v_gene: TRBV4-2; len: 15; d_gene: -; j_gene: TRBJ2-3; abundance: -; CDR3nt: TGTGCCAGCAGCCAAGTTAGGGGGGAGTGGGATACGCAGTATTTT; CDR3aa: CASSQVRGEWDTQYF